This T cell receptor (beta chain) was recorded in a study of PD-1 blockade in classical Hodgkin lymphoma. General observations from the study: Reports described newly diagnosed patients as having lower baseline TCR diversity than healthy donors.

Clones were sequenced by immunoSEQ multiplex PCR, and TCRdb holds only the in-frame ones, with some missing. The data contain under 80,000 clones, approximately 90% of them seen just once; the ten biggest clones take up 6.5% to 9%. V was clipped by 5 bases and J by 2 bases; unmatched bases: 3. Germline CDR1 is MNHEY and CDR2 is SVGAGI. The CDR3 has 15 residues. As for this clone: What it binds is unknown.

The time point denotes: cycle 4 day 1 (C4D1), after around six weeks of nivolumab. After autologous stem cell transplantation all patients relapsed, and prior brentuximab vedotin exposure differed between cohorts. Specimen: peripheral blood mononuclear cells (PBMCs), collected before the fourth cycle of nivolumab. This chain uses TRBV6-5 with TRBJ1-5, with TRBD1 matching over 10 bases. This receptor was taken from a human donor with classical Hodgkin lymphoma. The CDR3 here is CASSPGTGGNQPQHF. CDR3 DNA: TGTGCCAGCAGTCCCGGGACAGGGGGCAATCAGCCCCAGCATTTT.